This T cell receptor beta chain was recovered during a study of T cell repertoires in ileal Crohn's disease. Findings of the study overall: Sorted CD8 T cells held more high-frequency clones than CD4. Compared with non-smokers, active smokers at surgery showed more clonal expansions.

Germline trimming cut 4 bases from V and 8 bases from J; bases unmatched to any gene: 3. The CDR3 totals 14 residues. Looked up from germline, CDR1 is KGHSH and CDR2 is LQKENI. Specified time point: neoterminal ileum biopsy at postoperative endoscopy, about 6 months after surgery. TCRdb's copy holds only in-frame clones and misses some; the assay was immunoSEQ multiplex PCR. The repertoire includes 5,600 or so clones, 69% of them detected once, and less than 35% sits in the top ten. This clone was counted a few times. Antigen: not known. This receptor was identified in an adult with Crohn's disease. Sample: ileal tissue. The chain couples TRBV18 to TRBJ2-1; 12 nucleotides line up with TRBD1. In nucleotides, the CDR3 is TGTGCCAGCTCACTCGGGACAGGGGGCGATGAGCAGTTCTTC. Its protein product is CASSLGTGGDEQFF.